These T cell receptor beta chains were read from a single sample in a study of blood T cell repertoires in COVID-19. Clones were read by immunoSEQ multiplex PCR, and TCRdb kept only the in-frame ones, dropping some. The data show 150,000 to 200,000 clones, with 85% seen just once and around 0.93% held by the top ten. Sequencing was performed on peripheral blood. The receptors here all came from a man aged 55 to 69 with COVID-19, enrolled during active disease. The CDR3 runs from the conserved cysteine through the conserved F or W.

TRBJ1-2 | TRBV19 | CASSVRAEGYTF
TRBJ1-2 | TRBV2 | CASSRDRDGGYTF
TRBJ2-7 | TRBV28 | CASSRTSGKISYEQYF
TRBJ1-2 | TRBV7-6 | CASSLSRGGGYGYTF
TRBJ1-1 | TRBV15 | CATSGGFSNTEAFF
TRBJ1-1 | TRBV6-6 | CASSYSLRQGHTEAFF
TRBJ2-1 | TRBV30 | CAWSVDRGNEQFF
TRBJ2-5 | TRBV7-2 | CASSLGGGSETQYF
TRBJ1-1 | TRBV6-2/TRBV6-3 | CASSSQGARNTEAFF
TRBJ1-1 | TRBV2 | CASSEQSNTEAFF
TRBJ1-5 | TRBV5-1 | CASSRTGGIEPQHF
TRBJ1-1 | TRBV6-5 | CASILNTEAFF
TRBJ1-2 | TRBV18 | CASSPSDSRGYTF
TRBJ1-2 | TRBV2 | CASNRGIAGYTF
TRBJ2-7 | TRBV3-1/TRBV3-2 | CASSTRQGLNEQYF
TRBJ1-5 | TRBV21-1 | CASREGKGLARPQHF
TRBJ1-3 | TRBV5-1 | CASSLQQGSGNTIYF
TRBJ1-2 | TRBV6-8 | CASTMGTRESPTYGYTF
TRBJ1-1 | TRBV30 | CAWSVGGLAEAFF
TRBJ1-2 | TRBV30 | CAWTLGGGSMDYTF
TRBJ1-4 | TRBV20-1 | CSASSSGAKEEKLFF
TRBJ1-4 | TRBV28 | CASSRGGTGNEKLFF
TRBJ2-7 | TRBV5-1 | CASSLDGRVAKVYEQYF
TRBJ1-1 | TRBV27 | CASSVTGNTEAFF
TRBJ1-2 | TRBV2 | CASSLAPLDGYTF
TRBJ2-7 | TRBV10-2 | CASRGGDSSYEQYF
TRBJ2-2 | TRBV2 | CASTPDRNTGELFF
TRBJ1-3 | TRBV19 | CASMGAGNTIYF
TRBJ1-1 | TRBV29-1 | CSVEGQVNTEAFF
TRBJ1-1 | TRBV6-5 | CASRPGTRMNTEAFF
TRBJ2-7 | TRBV19 | CASSIGTGDGEQYF
TRBJ1-1 | TRBV28 | CASRTFGTLEAFF
TRBJ1-1 | TRBV15 | CATSRGRTGRIGTEAFF
TRBJ1-5 | TRBV7-2 | CASTSRTAGWQPQHF
TRBJ2-1 | TRBV29-1 | CSVEDYRLAGGEQFF
TRBJ2-6 | TRBV3-1/TRBV3-2 | CASSPRGGANVLTF
TRBJ2-1 | TRBV13 | CASSQETSGYTEQFF
TRBJ1-1 | TRBV10-2 | CASSAVSTEAFF
TRBJ2-3 | TRBV30 | CAWARTSGRLDTQYF
TRBJ2-1 | TRBV7-9 | CASSPVRYNEQFF
TRBJ2-2 | TRBV2 | CASSVTETGELFF
TRBJ2-3 | TRBV4-2 | CASSQDRRPQDTQYF
TRBJ1-5 | TRBV18 | CASSPYPSDRGNQPQHF
TRBJ2-3 | TRBV19 | CASRPTSLADTQYF
TRBJ1-5 | TRBV28 | CASSSWTGTGNQPQHF
TRBJ1-2 | TRBV7-9 | CASSFEGGDGYTF
TRBJ1-4 | TRBV19 | CASSSRTGVWEKLFF
TRBJ2-7 | TRBV6-1 | CASSEAGTYEQYF
TRBJ1-1 | TRBV10-1 | CASSEEAGIGTEAFF
TRBJ1-5 | TRBV6-5 | CASSPTDRRNQPQHF
TRBJ1-2 | TRBV2 | CASSAAANYGYTF
TRBJ1-4 | TRBV25-1 | CASSIQTGVSEKLFF
TRBJ1-2 | TRBV10-2 | CASGLQGNYGYTF
TRBJ1-4 | TRBV10-3 | CAISGGEKLFF
TRBJ1-5 | TRBV27 | CASSFVGAKGNQPQHF
TRBJ2-3 | TRBV5-1 | CASSSGQRTSTDTQYF
TRBJ1-4 | TRBV28 | CASIPGAGRGEKLFF
TRBJ1-2 | TRBV7-2 | CASSLTTGFSYGYTF
TRBJ2-5 | TRBV7-9 | CASSLLPQTQYF